This T cell receptor (beta chain) appears in the sequencing data of a study of regulatory T cells in long-lasting Graves disease. Study-level findings and limits: Persistent disease showed a preference for TRBV28, TRBJ1-2 and TRBJ2-5.

V gave up 0 bases and J gave up 2 bases, with 13 bases separating them. CDR3 length: 15 amino acids. The V gene's germline CDR1 is DFQATT and CDR2 SNEGSKA (reference sequence). Time point given: newly diagnosed GD, antithyroid drugs for less than 3 months. Preparation of the TCR library used RNA extracted from PBMCs. For TCR beta, libraries came from iRepertoire HTBI primers and Arm-PCR of CDR3 regions. TCRdb used MiXCR to reprocess the multiplex PCR reads, holding one entry per CDR3 protein. The table includes about 350,000 distinct CDR3 sequences, approximately 15% detected once. This clonotype showed up many times. The antigen is unknown. The same sample was also studied in work on T cells in Graves' hyperthyroidism and ophthalmopathy. That source reports: Patients aged 18 to 65 had newly diagnosed hyperthyroidism of under 2 months' duration. Uncontrolled infection, other autoimmune disease, pregnancy or lactation disqualified patients from enrolment. The primer set for the first-round RT-PCR of the TCR CDR3 was HTBI.

The rearrangement uses TRBV20-1 and TRBJ2-5; maybe TRBD1 (6 bases). The clonotype originates from a man aged 35-49 years with Graves disease. The material was peripheral blood mononuclear cells (PBMCs), obtained at new diagnosis, from a patient treated with antithyroid drugs. The DNA of the CDR3 is TGCAGTGCTAGAGATGCCCGGACAGATCAAGAGACCCAGTACTTC. Its translation is CSARDARTDQETQYF.